These T cell receptor beta chains were read from a single sample in a study of T-cell memory formation after mild COVID-19. TCRdb reanalysed the 5' RACE reads using MiXCR and keeps one entry per CDR3 protein. The sample holds about 400,000 distinct CDR3 sequences, 23% seen once. Sequencing was performed on PBMCs or a T cell subset sorted from them (not recorded which). These receptors came from an adult woman who had mild COVID-19 (a few samples of this study predate the infection). Cell type and time point are not known. Both conserved end residues are part of each CDR3. D genes are given only for firm matches. Rows may omit the clone size; those that give it use once, few, many or a size class.

clone_size,v_call,j_call,d_call,cdr3_nt,cdr3_aa
few,TRBV7-6,TRBJ1-2,-,TGTGCCAGCAGCCCCGGATGGGATAAAGGGAACTATGGCTACACCTTC,CASSPGWDKGNYGYTF
few,TRBV7-2,TRBJ2-5,-,TGTGCCAGCAGCTTAGCGCTGGGTAAAGAGACCCAGTACTTC,CASSLALGKETQYF
-,TRBV5-1,TRBJ2-1,-,TGCGCCAGCAGCGAGGGACTCCCAATAAATGAGCAGTTCTTC,CASSEGLPINEQFF
many,TRBV24-1,TRBJ2-1,TRBD1,TGTGCCACCAGTGACGGACAGGGCGAGTACAATGAGCAGTTCTTC,CATSDGQGEYNEQFF
few,TRBV9,TRBJ2-6,-,TGTGCCAGCAGCGGTAACACAGGGTACCCAGGGGCCAACGTCCTGACTTTC,CASSGNTGYPGANVLTF
-,TRBV10-3,TRBJ2-5,-,TGTGCCATCAGTGCGGGCTTGGGGACCCAGTACTTC,CAISAGLGTQYF
-,TRBV4-2,TRBJ2-7,TRBD2,TGTGCCAGCAGCCAGACTAGCGGCACCTCCTACGAGCAGTACTTC,CASSQTSGTSYEQYF
-,TRBV24-1,TRBJ2-2,TRBD1,TGTGCCACCAGTGACCCCGGGACAGGGGGCTACACCGGGGAGCTGTTTTTT,CATSDPGTGGYTGELFF
-,TRBV5-1,TRBJ2-1,TRBD1,TGCGCCAGCAGCTCAGGGGGACAGGTTTACAATGAGCAGTTCTTC,CASSSGGQVYNEQFF
-,TRBV9,TRBJ2-7,TRBD2,TGTGCCAGCAGCGCGGGGGGGCTAGCGGGATCCTACGAGCAGTACTTC,CASSAGGLAGSYEQYF
few,TRBV6-6,TRBJ2-7,-,TGTGCCAGCGCATACCTTGTTAACTACGAGCAGTACTTC,CASAYLVNYEQYF
many,TRBV20-1,TRBJ2-7,TRBD2,TGCAGTGCTAGATTGTCACTAGCGGGGTACGAGCAGTACTTC,CSARLSLAGYEQYF
-,TRBV4-3,TRBJ2-2,-,TGCGCCAGCAGCCAAGCTAGGACGTACACCGGGGAGCTGTTTTTT,CASSQARTYTGELFF
few,TRBV5-1,TRBJ2-3,TRBD1,TGCGCCAGCAGCCCCACAGGGGTGAGCGCAGATACGCAGTATTTT,CASSPTGVSADTQYF
-,TRBV2,TRBJ1-2,TRBD1,TGTGCCAGCCTGGACAGGTTCGCCTTC,CASLDRFAF
-,TRBV2,TRBJ1-1,-,TGTGCCAGCAGTGATTTCGGGCGAAGGAACACTGAAGCTTTCTTT,CASSDFGRRNTEAFF
-,TRBV5-1,TRBJ2-5,TRBD1,TGCGCCAGCAGCGATGGGACAGGGGGATTACACGAGACCCAGTACTTC,CASSDGTGGLHETQYF
-,TRBV24-1,TRBJ2-1,TRBD2,TGTGCCACCAATCTCGGGGGGGCGGGTGATGAGCAGTTCTTC,CATNLGGAGDEQFF
-,TRBV12-3/TRBV12-4,TRBJ2-7,-,TGTGCCAGCAGTTTGGTCGCGCCGGGAATGTACGAGCAGTACTTC,CASSLVAPGMYEQYF
-,TRBV27,TRBJ2-7,TRBD2,TGTGCCAGCAGTTTAAATCTAGCGGGGTCCTACGAGCAGTACTTC,CASSLNLAGSYEQYF
-,TRBV18,TRBJ2-1,TRBD2,TGTGCCAGCTCACCCCCCGGGACTAGCGGGGGGCATTATGAGCAGTTCTTC,CASSPPGTSGGHYEQFF
-,TRBV20-1,TRBJ2-7,-,TGCAGTGCTTCCCCGAGGGGCAGACTCTACGAGCAGTACTTC,CSASPRGRLYEQYF
-,TRBV7-2,TRBJ2-1,TRBD2,TGTGCCAGCAGCGGAACCGGACTAGCGGGAGGGCCGGGGAATGAGCAGTTCTTC,CASSGTGLAGGPGNEQFF
-,TRBV5-6,TRBJ2-3,TRBD1,TGTGCCAGCAGCTTGGCCGCCGGGACAGGGGGCACAGATACGCAGTATTTT,CASSLAAGTGGTDTQYF
few,TRBV11-2,TRBJ2-7,-,TGTGCCAGCAGCTTAGGGGTCCTCTCGAACGAGCAGTACTTC,CASSLGVLSNEQYF
-,TRBV4-1,TRBJ1-5,-,TGCGCCAGCAGCCAAGATCTGGGGGCTTCTACTCAGCCCCAGCATTTT,CASSQDLGASTQPQHF
-,TRBV5-1,TRBJ2-7,-,TGCGCCAGCAGCTTCGGCGGGGAGAGCTCCTACGAGCAGTACTTC,CASSFGGESSYEQYF
many,TRBV7-9,TRBJ1-3,TRBD1,TGTGCCAGCAGCTGGGACAGCTCTGGAAACACCATATATTTT,CASSWDSSGNTIYF
few,TRBV10-3,TRBJ2-5,TRBD2,TGTGCCATCAGTGCCCACCGCCCCGGGACTAGCGGGGGGTTTCCGTCCCGGTACCAAGAGACCCAGTACTTC,CAISAHRPGTSGGFPSRYQETQYF
many,TRBV7-9,TRBJ2-7,TRBD2,TGTGCCAGCAGCTATGTTCCGGGACTAGCGCCTAGCGAGCAGTACTTC,CASSYVPGLAPSEQYF
few,TRBV9,TRBJ1-1,-,TGTGCCAGCAGCGTAGACGACAGCATGAACACTGAAGCTTTCTTT,CASSVDDSMNTEAFF
few,TRBV7-9,TRBJ1-1,TRBD1,TGTGCCAGCAGCAGGGCAGGGGGCGACTCCGAAGCTTTCTTT,CASSRAGGDSEAFF
few,TRBV6-5,TRBJ1-2,TRBD1,TGTGCCAGCAGCCCGACATACGAAACAGGGGCCGGCTACACCTTC,CASSPTYETGAGYTF
-,TRBV11-1,TRBJ2-1,-,TGTGCCAGCAGCTCCAGGCGATCACTCTCCTACAATGAGCAGTTCTTC,CASSSRRSLSYNEQFF
few,TRBV20-1,TRBJ1-4,TRBD1,TGCAGTGCTAGAGACTGGACAGGCCTTAATGAAAAACTGTTTTTT,CSARDWTGLNEKLFF
-,TRBV5-5,TRBJ2-3,-,TGTGCCAGCAGCTTTTCAGCGACAAGCACAGATACGCAGTATTTT,CASSFSATSTDTQYF
-,TRBV20-1,TRBJ2-1,-,TGCAGTGCTAGGCTCGGGAGTGAGCAGTTCTTC,CSARLGSEQFF
once,TRBV7-6,TRBJ1-1,-,TGTGCCAGCAGCTTAGCGTCGGGAACGGGAGCTTTCTTT,CASSLASGTGAFF
-,TRBV9,TRBJ2-7,-,TGTGCCAGCAGCGTGGTCGCGTCCACCTACGAGCAGTACTTC,CASSVVASTYEQYF
-,TRBV7-2,TRBJ1-2,-,TGTGCCAGCAGCCCGACAGTGTCTCACTATGGCTACACCTTC,CASSPTVSHYGYTF
once,TRBV19,TRBJ2-1,-,TGTGCCAGCCGGACAGCAGGGGCCTACAATGAGCAGTTCTTC,CASRTAGAYNEQFF
many,TRBV7-2,TRBJ2-3,TRBD2,TGTGCCAGCAGCTTATTGGGCGGGGGTACTAGCACAGATACGCAGTATTTT,CASSLLGGGTSTDTQYF